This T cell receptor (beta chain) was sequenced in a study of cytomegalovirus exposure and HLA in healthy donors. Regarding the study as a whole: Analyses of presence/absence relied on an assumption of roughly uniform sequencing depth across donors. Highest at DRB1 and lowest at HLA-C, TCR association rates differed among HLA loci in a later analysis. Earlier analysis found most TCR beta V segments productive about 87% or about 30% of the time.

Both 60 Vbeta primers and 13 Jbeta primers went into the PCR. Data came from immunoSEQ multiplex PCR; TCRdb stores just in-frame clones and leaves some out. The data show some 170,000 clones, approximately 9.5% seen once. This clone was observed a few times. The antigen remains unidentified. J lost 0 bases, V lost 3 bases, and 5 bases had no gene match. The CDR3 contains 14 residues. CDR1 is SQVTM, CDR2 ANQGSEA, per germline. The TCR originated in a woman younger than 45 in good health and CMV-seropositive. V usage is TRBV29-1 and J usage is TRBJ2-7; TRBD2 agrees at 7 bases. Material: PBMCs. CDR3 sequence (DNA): TGCAGCGTTGATAAGGGCGGGAGCTCCTACGAGCAGTACTTC. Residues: CSVDKGGSSYEQYF.